This entry describes one T cell receptor (beta chain). Its antigen remains unidentified. V was pared by 10 bases and J by 6 bases, with 15 bases between. Looked up from germline, CDR1 is SEHNR and CDR2 is FQNEAQ (reference sequence). The CDR3 covers 13 residues. These data are taken from a study of response to subunit inactivated influenza vaccine. TCRdb redid the calling of the RT-PCR reads with MiXCR, one entry per CDR3 protein. The sample includes about 170,000 distinct CDR3 sequences, about 12% of them seen just once. Study-level results: Researchers suggested that each seasonal influenza vaccination recruits few new T cells.

In addition, the sample was reused for a study of T cells expressing NK-cell markers. Turning to that study: Beta-chain TCR cDNA was generated via 5'RACE template switching with UMIs. Serological testing identified seven of the eight sequenced donors as HCMV-seropositive and one as seronegative. In more than five donors, dominant CD3+CD56+NKG2C+ clones formed about 1.0-7.0% of CD8+ cells.

V gene TRBV7-9 combines with J gene TRBJ2-2; D tentatively fits TRBD1 or TRBD2 (5 bases each). The TCR originated in a man aged 50 to 59 who received an inactivated influenza vaccine. The material sequenced was CD8+ T cells sorted from PBMCs, taken approximately 13 days after vaccination. CDR3 loop: CAKGTDGPGELFF. The CDR3 coding sequence is TGTGCCAAAGGGACGGACGGCCCCGGGGAGCTGTTTTTT.